This is a list of T cell receptor beta chains from one sample in a study of blood T cell repertoires in COVID-19. The assay was immunoSEQ multiplex PCR, and TCRdb's table has in-frame clones only and misses some. The sample includes around 250,000 clones, 84% of them seen just once. The specimen sequenced was peripheral blood. These receptors were obtained from a middle-aged woman who had recovered from COVID-19. Each CDR3 is given with its conserved first and last residue.

J | V | CDR3
TRBJ1-2 | TRBV12-3/TRBV12-4 | CASSFSNNYGYTF
TRBJ1-1 | TRBV10-1 | CASSESTGGVTEAFF
TRBJ2-5 | TRBV6-4 | CASSAEHGRETQYF
TRBJ1-2 | TRBV29-1 | CSVEAGDPNYGYTF
TRBJ1-5 | TRBV28 | CASSQGGNQPQHF
TRBJ1-1 | TRBV30 | CAWISPGTTGTEAFF
TRBJ1-1 | TRBV28 | CASSTPGSPSTEAFF
TRBJ2-7 | TRBV28 | CASRGSDTYEQYF
TRBJ1-2 | TRBV6-6 | CASSPGQEGYTF
TRBJ1-2 | TRBV2 | CASTRSPGTTNYGYTF
TRBJ2-2 | TRBV19 | CASTRGSNTGELFF
TRBJ1-1 | TRBV5-1 | CASSRSGTVEAFF
TRBJ2-7 | TRBV30 | CAWSPRRGYPRYEQYF
TRBJ1-2 | TRBV11-2 | CASSYRQGRDGYTF
TRBJ1-6 | TRBV15 | CATRNGQGAYGNSPLHF
TRBJ1-1 | TRBV6-6 | CASSYGAENTEAFF
TRBJ1-1 | TRBV10-2 | CASSVGQFSAFF
TRBJ2-2 | TRBV19 | CASSILGLAGGTGELFF
TRBJ2-1 | TRBV24-1 | CATSEHLDSRFIF
TRBJ2-5 | TRBV6-1 | CASSDSSLYQETQYF
TRBJ2-5 | TRBV7-9 | CASSLGEGRTQYF
TRBJ2-7 | TRBV2 | CASTLGGDRVHEQYF
TRBJ1-1 | TRBV28 | CASSSSPGQGNTEAFF
TRBJ2-5 | TRBV19 | CATSVSGGTETQYF
TRBJ2-5 | TRBV10-3 | CAISAAGGSVETQYF
TRBJ1-6 | TRBV4-2 | CASSLEGTGGRSPLHF
TRBJ2-1 | TRBV5-6 | CASSSLPEQFF
TRBJ2-3 | TRBV5-1 | CASSRSGGHTSTDTQYF
TRBJ2-1 | TRBV2 | CASRPRTSVGEQFF